The clone carrying this TCR beta chain was seen a handful of times. Its antigen is not known. From the 5' RACE reads, TCRdb called clonotypes with MiXCR, one entry per CDR3 protein. Found here are 65,000 to 95,000 distinct CDR3 sequences, less than 20% of them singletons; the top ten hold about 2.6%. This specimen comes from a study of early T cells in non-severe SARS-CoV-2 infection. Study conclusions and caveats: The VDJdb matching leaned toward anti-spike CD8 responses and overlooked private and CD4 specificities.

In germline, CDR1 is SNHLY, CDR2 FYNNEI. The CDR3 sequence is 13 residues long. Trimming removed 7 bases at V and 1 base at J, with 10 bases between. The TCR originated in an adult who was a healthcare worker with PCR-confirmed SARS-CoV-2 infection or an uninfected control (not recorded which). The V gene is TRBV2, the J gene TRBJ1-1; a weak D match, TRBD1 (5 bases). The material sequenced was whole blood. Written as DNA, the CDR3 is TGTGCCAGCACAGGGCGCAGGAACACTGAAGCTTTCTTT. It codes for CASTGRRNTEAFF.